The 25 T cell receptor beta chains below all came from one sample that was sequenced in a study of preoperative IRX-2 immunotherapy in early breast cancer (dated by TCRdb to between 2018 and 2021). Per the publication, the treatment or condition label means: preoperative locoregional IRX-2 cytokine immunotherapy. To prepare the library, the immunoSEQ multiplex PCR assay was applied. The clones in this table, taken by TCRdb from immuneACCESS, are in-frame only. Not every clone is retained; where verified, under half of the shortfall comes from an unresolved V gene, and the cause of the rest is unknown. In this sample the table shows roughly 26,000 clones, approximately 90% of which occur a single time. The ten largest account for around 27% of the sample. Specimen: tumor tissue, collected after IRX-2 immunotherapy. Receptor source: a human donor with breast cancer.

The CDR3 region is CASSPRYGRTDTQYF. The CDR3 coding sequence is TGTGCCAGCAGTCCTCGGTACGGACGCACAGATACGCAGTATTTT. The J gene is TRBJ2-3, the V gene TRBV27; D unclear. The V end lost 5 bases, the J end lost 1 base, and 13 bases lay between the germline ends. The germline gives CDR1 MNHEY, CDR2 SMNVEV (reference sequence). The CDR3 spans 15 residues.

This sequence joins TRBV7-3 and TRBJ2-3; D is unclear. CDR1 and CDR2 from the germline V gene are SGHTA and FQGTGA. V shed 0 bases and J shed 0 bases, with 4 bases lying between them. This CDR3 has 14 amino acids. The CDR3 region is CASSLTGSTDTQYF. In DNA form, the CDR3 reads TGTGCCAGCAGCTTAACGGGGAGCACAGATACGCAGTATTTT.

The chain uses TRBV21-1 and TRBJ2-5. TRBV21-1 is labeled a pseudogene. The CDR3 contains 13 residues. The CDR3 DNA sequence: TGTGCCAGCAGCAACGAATTCCAAGAGACCCAGTACTTC. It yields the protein CASSNEFQETQYF.

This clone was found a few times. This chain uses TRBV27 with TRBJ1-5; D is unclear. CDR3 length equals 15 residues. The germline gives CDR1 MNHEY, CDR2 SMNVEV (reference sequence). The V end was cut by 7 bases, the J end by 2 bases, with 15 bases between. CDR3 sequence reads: CASTPRFKGNQPQHF. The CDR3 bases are TGTGCCAGCACCCCGAGATTTAAAGGCAATCAGCCCCAGCATTTT.

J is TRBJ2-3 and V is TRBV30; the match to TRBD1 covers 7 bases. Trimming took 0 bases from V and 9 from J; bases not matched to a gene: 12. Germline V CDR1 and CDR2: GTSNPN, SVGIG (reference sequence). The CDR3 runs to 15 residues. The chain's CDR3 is CAWSVPGQLGETQYF. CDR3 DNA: TGTGCCTGGAGTGTACCGGGACAGCTGGGAGAAACGCAGTATTTT.

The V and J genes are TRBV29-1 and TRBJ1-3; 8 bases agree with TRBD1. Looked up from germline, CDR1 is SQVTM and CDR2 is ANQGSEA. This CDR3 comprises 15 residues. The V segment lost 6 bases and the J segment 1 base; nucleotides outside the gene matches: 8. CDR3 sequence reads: CSVMQGALSGNTIYF. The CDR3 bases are TGCAGCGTGATGCAGGGGGCATTGTCTGGAAACACCATATATTTT.

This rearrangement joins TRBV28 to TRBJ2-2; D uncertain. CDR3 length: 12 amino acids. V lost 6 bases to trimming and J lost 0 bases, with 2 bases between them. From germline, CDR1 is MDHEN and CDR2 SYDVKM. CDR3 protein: CASRSNTGELFF. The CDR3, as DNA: TGTGCCAGCAGATCGAACACCGGGGAGCTGTTTTTT. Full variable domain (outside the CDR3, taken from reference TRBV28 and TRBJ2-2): DVKVTQSSRYLVKRTGEKVFLECVQDMDHENMFWYRQDPGLGLRLIYFSYDVKMKEKGDIPEGYSVSREKKERFSLILESASTNQTSMYLCASRSNTGELFFGEGSRLTVL.

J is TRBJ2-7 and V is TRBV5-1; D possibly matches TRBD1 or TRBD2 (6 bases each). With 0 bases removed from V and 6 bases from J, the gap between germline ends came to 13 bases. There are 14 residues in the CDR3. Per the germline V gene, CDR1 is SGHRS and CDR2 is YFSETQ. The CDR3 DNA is TGCGCCAGCAGCTTGGGACAGGCCGGGAGCGAGCAGTACTTC. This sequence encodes CASSLGQAGSEQYF.

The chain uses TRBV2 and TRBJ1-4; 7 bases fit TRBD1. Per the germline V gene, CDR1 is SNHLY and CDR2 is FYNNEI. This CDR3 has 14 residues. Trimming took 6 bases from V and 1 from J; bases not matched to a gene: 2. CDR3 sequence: CASRNRGTNEKLFF. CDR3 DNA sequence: TGTGCCAGCAGGAACAGGGGAACTAATGAAAAACTGTTTTTT.

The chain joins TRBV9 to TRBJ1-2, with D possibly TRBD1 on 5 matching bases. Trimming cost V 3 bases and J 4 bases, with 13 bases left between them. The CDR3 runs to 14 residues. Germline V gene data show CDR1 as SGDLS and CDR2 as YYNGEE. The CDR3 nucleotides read TGTGCCAGCAGCGGGGGGGGAGAGACCTATGGCTACACCTTC. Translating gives CASSGGGETYGYTF.

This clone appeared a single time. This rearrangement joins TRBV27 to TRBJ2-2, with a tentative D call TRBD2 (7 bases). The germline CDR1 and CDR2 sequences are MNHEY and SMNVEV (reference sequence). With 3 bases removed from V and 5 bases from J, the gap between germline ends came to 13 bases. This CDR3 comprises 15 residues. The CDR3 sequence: CASSFYGGRTGELFF. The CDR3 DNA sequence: TGTGCCAGCAGTTTTTACGGGGGGCGAACCGGGGAGCTGTTTTTT.

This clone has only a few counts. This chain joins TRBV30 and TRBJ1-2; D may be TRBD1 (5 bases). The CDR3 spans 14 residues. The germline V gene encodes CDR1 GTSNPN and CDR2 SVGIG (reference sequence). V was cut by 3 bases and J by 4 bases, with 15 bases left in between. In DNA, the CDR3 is TGTGCCTGGAGCAACACCGGGGCAGCCTATGGCTACACCTTC. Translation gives CAWSNTGAAYGYTF.

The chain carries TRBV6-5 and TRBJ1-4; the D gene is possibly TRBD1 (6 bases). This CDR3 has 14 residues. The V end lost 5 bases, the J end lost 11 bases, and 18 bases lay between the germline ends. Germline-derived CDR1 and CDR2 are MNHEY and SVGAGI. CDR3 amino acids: CASSEGQIRWKLFF. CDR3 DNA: TGTGCCAGCAGTGAAGGACAGATACGGTGGAAACTGTTTTTT.

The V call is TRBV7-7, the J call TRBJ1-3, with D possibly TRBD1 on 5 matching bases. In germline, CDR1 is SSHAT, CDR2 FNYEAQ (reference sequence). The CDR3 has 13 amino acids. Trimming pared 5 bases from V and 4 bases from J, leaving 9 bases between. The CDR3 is CASSPGHGNTIYF. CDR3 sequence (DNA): TGTGCCAGCAGCCCAGGACACGGAAACACCATATATTTT.

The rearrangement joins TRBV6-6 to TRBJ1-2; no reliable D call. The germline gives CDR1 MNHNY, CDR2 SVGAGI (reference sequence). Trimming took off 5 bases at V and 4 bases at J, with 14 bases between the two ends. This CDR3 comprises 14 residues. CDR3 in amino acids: CASSPEGGFYGYTF. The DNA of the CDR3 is TGTGCCAGCAGTCCGGAAGGAGGTTTCTATGGCTACACCTTC.

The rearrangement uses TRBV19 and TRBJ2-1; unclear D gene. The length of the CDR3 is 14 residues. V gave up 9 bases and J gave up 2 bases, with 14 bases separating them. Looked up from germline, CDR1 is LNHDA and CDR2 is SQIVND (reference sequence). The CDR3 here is CASQRSVAYNEQFF. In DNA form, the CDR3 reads TGTGCCAGCCAAAGGTCGGTAGCCTACAATGAGCAGTTCTTC.

Here the CDR3 reads CARTLGAVDTEAFF. CDR3 in DNA: TGTGCCAGGACCCTCGGGGCCGTCGACACTGAAGCTTTCTTT. The V and J genes are TRBV21-1 and TRBJ1-1. TRBV21-1 is described as a pseudogene. The CDR3 is 14 amino acids.

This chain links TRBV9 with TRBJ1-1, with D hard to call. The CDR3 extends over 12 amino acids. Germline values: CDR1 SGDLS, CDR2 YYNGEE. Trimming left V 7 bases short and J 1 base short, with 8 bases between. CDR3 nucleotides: TGTGCCAGCGGCAGGTGGAACACTGAAGCTTTCTTT. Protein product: CASGRWNTEAFF. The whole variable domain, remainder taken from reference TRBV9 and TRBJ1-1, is DSGVTQTPKHLITATGQRVTLRCSPRSGDLSVYWYQQSLDQGLQFLIQYYNGEERAKGNILERFSAQQFPDLHSELNLSSLELGDSALYFCASGRWNTEAFFGQGTRLTVV.

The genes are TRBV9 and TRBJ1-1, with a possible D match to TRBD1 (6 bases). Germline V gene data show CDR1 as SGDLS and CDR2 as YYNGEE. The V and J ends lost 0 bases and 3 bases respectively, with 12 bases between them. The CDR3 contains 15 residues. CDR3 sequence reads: CASSVAGGWDTEAFF. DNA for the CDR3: TGTGCCAGCAGCGTAGCTGGGGGCTGGGACACTGAAGCTTTCTTT.

The CDR3 nucleotides are TGTGCCAGCAGGCTTAGAGGACTAGCGGGTGAGCAGTTCTTC. This gives the protein CASRLRGLAGEQFF. The J gene is TRBJ2-1, the V gene TRBV2, with TRBD2 matching 11 bases. V trimming: 6 bases; J trimming: 9 bases; junction bases outside the gene matches: 7. Germline V gene data show CDR1 as SNHLY and CDR2 as FYNNEI. The CDR3 runs 14 residues.

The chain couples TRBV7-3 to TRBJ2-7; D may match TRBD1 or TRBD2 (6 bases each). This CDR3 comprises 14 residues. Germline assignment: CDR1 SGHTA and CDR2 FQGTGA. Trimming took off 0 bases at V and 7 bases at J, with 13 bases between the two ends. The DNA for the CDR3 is TGTGCCAGCAGCTTAACCGGGGGACATTCGGAGCAGTACTTC. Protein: CASSLTGGHSEQYF. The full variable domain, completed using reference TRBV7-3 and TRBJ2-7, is GAGVSQTPSNKVTEKGKYVELRCDPISGHTALYWYRQSLGQGPEFLIYFQGTGAADDSGLPNDRFFAVRPEGSVSTLKIQRTERGDSAVYLCASSLTGGHSEQYFGPGTRLTVT.

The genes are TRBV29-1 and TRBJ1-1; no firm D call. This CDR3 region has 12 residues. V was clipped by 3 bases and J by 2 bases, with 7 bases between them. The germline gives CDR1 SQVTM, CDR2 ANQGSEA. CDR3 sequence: CSVDVFNTEAFF. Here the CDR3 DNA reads TGCAGCGTTGACGTCTTCAACACTGAAGCTTTCTTT.

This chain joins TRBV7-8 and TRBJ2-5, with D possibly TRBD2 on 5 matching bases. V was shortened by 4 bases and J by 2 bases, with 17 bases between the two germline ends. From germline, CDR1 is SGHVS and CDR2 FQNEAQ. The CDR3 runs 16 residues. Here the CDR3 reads CASSSSPRGFQETQYF. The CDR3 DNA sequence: TGTGCCAGCAGCTCCAGCCCACGGGGTTTTCAAGAGACCCAGTACTTC.

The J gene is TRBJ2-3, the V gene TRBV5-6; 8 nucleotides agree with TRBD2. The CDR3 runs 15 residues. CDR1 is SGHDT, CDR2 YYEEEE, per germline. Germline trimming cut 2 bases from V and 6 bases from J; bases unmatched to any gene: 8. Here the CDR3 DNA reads TGTGCCAGCAGCTTTAAAGCGGGGGTAGTGGATACGCAGTATTTT. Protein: CASSFKAGVVDTQYF.

Here the CDR3 reads CASSQDRCLSPATGVCEQYF. The CDR3 DNA is TGCGCCAGCAGCCAAGATCGCTGTCTGTCGCCCGCGACAGGGGTTTGCGAGCAGTACTTC. V is TRBV4-1 and J is TRBJ2-7, with 8 bases identical to TRBD1. The J segment lost 6 bases and the V segment lost 0 bases, leaving 22 bases of the junction unmatched. Germline V gene lookup returns CDR1 MGHRA and CDR2 YSYEKL. This CDR3 spans 20 amino acids.